This T cell receptor (beta chain) was profiled in a study of blood T cell repertoires in COVID-19. The table came from immunoSEQ multiplex PCR; TCRdb's copy has only in-frame clones and leaves some out. The sample includes around 210,000 clones, around nine tenths seen only once; the top ten take roughly a sixth. Seattle researchers signed up patients amid active infection and tracked them longitudinally. CDR3 size: 14 residues. V was shortened by 0 bases and J by 6 bases, with 10 bases between the two germline ends. Germline CDR1 reads SGHKS; CDR2 reads YYEKEE (reference sequence). Concerning this clone itself: Other DNA variants within this sample encode the same CDR3.

The chain is built from TRBV5-5 and TRBJ2-1, with TRBD2 as a possible D gene (6 bases). Sequencing used peripheral blood. The origin of this receptor is a man in his fifties with COVID-19, enrolled during active disease. The CDR3 here is CASSLVGRSNEQFF. CDR3 coding DNA: TGTGCCAGCAGCTTGGTTGGGAGGAGCAATGAGCAGTTCTTC.